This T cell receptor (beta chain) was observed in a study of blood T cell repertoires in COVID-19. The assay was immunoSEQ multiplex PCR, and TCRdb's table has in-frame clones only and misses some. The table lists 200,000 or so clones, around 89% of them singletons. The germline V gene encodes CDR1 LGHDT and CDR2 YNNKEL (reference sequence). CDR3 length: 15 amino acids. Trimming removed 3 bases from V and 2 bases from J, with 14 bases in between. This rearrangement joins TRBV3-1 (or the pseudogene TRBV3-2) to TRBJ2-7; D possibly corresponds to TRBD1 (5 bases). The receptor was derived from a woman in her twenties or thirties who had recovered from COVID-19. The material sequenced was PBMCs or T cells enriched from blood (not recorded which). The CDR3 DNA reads TGTGCCAGCAGCCATAGTAGGACACGGACCTACGAGCAGTACTTC. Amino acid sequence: CASSHSRTRTYEQYF.